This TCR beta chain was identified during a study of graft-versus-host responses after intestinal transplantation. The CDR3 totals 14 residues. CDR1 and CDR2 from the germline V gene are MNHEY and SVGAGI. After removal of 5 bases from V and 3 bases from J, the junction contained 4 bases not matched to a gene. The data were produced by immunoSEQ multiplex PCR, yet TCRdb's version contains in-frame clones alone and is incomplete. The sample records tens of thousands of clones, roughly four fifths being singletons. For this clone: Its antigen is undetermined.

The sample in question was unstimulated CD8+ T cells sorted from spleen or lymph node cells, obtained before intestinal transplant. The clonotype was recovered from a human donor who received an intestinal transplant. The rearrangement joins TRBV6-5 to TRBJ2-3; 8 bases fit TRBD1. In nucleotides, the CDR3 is TGTGCCAGCAGTGAGGGACAGGCAACAGATACGCAGTATTTT. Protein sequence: CASSEGQATDTQYF.